This paragraph covers one T cell receptor (beta chain) sequence. Its target antigen remains unknown. Per-nucleotide qualities are absent, and no much larger clonotype sits a single base away. The data originate from a study of a mutant IDH1 vaccine in newly diagnosed glioma (TCRdb year 2021). At the level of the whole study: Patients were given eight vaccinations, in weeks 1, 3, 5, 7, 11, 15, 19 and 23, which matched visits V03 through V10. In the chemotherapy-containing groups, vaccination started alongside temozolomide cycles, whereas in patients who had radiotherapy alone it started 4-6 weeks after radiotherapy. Of the 25 to 40 treated patients, about 62% were male and 37.5% were female, and the mean age was approximately 40 years. Prior to enrollment, standard therapy consisting of radiotherapy alone, temozolomide alone, or radiochemotherapy with temozolomide had been administered to patients, with the combination being received by most patients. Peripheral blood was collected at six visits: V03 (baseline), V05, V07, V10, V12 and V13. For exploratory analyses, 25 to 30 treated patients had longitudinal TCRB deep sequencing done wherever samples were available. Results and caveats for the whole study, not just this receptor: According to the authors, sample limitations meant that analyses of patient blood samples could not be reproduced. Pseudoprogression seemed to be unrelated to changes in the top peripheral T cell clonotypes found by TCRB sequencing. Across multiple MHC alleles, vaccine-induced immune responses were seen in around 93% of patients. Availability determined which PBMC samples were chosen for TCRB deep sequencing.

V loses 4 bases at its end and J loses 5 bases; junction bases beyond the gene matches: 12. According to the germline V gene, CDR1 reads SGHRS and CDR2 reads YFSETQ. The CDR3 runs 16 amino acids, cysteine and phenylalanine included. The only DNA kept is the CDR3, 48 bases in frame from the first base. Receptor libraries were prepared by the immunoSEQ multiplex PCR assay. Rearranged TCR beta chain sequences were amplified using the hsTCRB Kit according to the manufacturer's protocol. An Illumina MiSeq was used to sequence the TCRB libraries. The authors' pipeline ran thus. The proprietary platform of the kit vendor was used for demultiplexing, trimming and gene mapping. The immuneACCESS repertoire file appears here via TCRdb, limited to in-frame rearrangements. These files lack a portion of the clones; in checked studies, under half of the deficit traces to unresolved V genes, and the cause of the others is not known. V, J and clone size are those of that table, while D and trimming were read from the DNA. Counted in this sample were approximately 50,000 clones; 75% to 90% of them appeared once. About 1.3% of the sample belongs to the ten largest clones.

Taken with the paper, the label for time point translates to: week 23, last vaccination. Each vaccine dose was 300 ug of a 20-mer mutant IDH1 peptide in Montanide, given subcutaneously with topical imiquimod. Donors had newly diagnosed WHO grade 3 or 4 IDH1-mutant astrocytomas with loss of nuclear ATRX. The samples were drawn from NOA16, a multicentre, single-arm, open-label phase I trial in Germany that tested a mutant IDH1 peptide vaccine in humans for the first time. The DNeasy Blood and Tissue Kit was used to extract genomic DNA from EDTA blood for TCRB sequencing. The sequence joins TRBV5-1 to TRBJ1-3; 7 central bases correspond to TRBD1. This TCR derives from a man in his forties or fifties with glioma. The sample in question was PBMCs, obtained from a glioma patient whose treatment included an IDH1 peptide vaccine. The CDR3 sequence is CASSPSDRARRNTIYF. The DNA is TGCGCCAGCAGCCCCTCCGACAGGGCACGGAGAAACACCATATATTTT.